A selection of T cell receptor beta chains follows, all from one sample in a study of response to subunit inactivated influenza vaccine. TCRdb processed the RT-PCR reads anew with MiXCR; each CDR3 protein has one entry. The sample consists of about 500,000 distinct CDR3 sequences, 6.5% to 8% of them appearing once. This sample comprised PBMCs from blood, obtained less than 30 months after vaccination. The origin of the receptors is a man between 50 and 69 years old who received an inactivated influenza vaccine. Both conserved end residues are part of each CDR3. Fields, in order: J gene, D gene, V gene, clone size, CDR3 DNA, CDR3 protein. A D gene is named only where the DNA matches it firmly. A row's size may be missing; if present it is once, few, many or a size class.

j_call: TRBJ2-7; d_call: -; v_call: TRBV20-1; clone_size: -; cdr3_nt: TGCAGTGCTACCAACCTCGCCCAACGGAGGGAGCAGTACTTC; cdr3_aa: CSATNLAQRREQYF
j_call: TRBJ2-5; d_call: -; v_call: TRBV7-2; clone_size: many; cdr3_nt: TGTGCCAGCAGCTTAGCGGGGGCTCTTGAGACCCAGTACTTC; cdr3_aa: CASSLAGALETQYF
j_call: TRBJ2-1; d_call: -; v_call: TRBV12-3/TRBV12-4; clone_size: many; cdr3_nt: TGTGCCAGCCAAAAGGCCGGTGAGCAGTTCTTC; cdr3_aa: CASQKAGEQFF
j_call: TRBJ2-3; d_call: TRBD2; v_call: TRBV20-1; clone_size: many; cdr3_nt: TGCAGTGCTAGAGAGGCTAGCGGGGGGCCCTCAAATTTT; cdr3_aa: CSAREASGGPSNF
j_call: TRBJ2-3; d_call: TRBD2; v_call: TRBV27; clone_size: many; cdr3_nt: TGTGCCAGCAGTTTATCCACCAGCGGGAGTTCGACAGATACGCAGTATTTT; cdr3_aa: CASSLSTSGSSTDTQYF
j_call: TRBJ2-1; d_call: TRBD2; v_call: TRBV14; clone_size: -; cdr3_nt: TGTGCCAGCAGCCAGTTGCGGACTAGCGGATACAATGAGCAGTTCTTC; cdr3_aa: CASSQLRTSGYNEQFF
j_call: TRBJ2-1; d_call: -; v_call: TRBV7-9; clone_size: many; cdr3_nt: TGTGCCAGCAGCTTAGTGGTGGGACCCAGCAGAGATGAGCAGTTCTTC; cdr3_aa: CASSLVVGPSRDEQFF
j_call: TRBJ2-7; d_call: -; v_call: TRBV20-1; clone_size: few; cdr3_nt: TGCAGTGCATCGGGACCGCCCTCCTACGAGCAGTACTTC; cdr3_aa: CSASGPPSYEQYF
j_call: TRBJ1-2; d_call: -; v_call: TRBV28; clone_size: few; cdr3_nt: TGTGCCAGCAATCCCCCCGGACGAGGATATGGCTACACCTTC; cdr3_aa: CASNPPGRGYGYTF
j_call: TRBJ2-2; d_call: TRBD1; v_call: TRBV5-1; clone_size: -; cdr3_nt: TGCGCCAGCAGCTTGTCTACAGGGGGCCCGAACACCGGGGAGCTGTTTTTT; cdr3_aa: CASSLSTGGPNTGELFF
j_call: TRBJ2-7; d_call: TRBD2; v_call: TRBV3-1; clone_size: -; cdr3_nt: TGTGCCAGCAGCGGGACTAGCGGGATTTACGAGCAGTACTTC; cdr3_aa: CASSGTSGIYEQYF
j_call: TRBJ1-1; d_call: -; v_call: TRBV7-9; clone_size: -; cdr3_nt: TGTGCCAGCAGCGAAGGAGGTTATAATGAAGCTTTCTTT; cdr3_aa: CASSEGGYNEAFF
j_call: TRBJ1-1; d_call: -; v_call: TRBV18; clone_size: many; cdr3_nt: TGTGCCAGCTCACCGGACGCGAACACTGAAGCTTTCTTT; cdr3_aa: CASSPDANTEAFF
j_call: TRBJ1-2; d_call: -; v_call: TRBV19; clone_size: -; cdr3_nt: TGTGCCAGTAGTCCCCCTAGGGAGCCTTCCTATGGCTACACCTTC; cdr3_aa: CASSPPREPSYGYTF
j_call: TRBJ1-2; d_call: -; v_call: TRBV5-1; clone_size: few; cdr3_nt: TGCGCCAGCAGCTTGTCTACGGGGGCGTATGGCTACACCTTC; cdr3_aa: CASSLSTGAYGYTF
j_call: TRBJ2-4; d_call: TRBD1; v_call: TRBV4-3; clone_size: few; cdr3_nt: TGCGCCAGCAGCCCGGGACAGTTAAGGGACATTCAGTACTTC; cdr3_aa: CASSPGQLRDIQYF
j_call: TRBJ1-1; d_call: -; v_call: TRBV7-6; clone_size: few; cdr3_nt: TGTGCCAGCAGCGTAGACAGAATGAACACTGAAGCTTTCTTT; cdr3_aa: CASSVDRMNTEAFF
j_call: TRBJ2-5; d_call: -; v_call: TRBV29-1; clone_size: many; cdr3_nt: TGCAGCGTTAAGAGGGTTGTCCAAGAGACCCAGTACTTC; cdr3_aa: CSVKRVVQETQYF
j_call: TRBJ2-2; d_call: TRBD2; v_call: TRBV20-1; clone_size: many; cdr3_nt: TGCAGTGCTAGAGGCCCCCCCAGGGTTAGCGGGAAGTTCGGGGAGCTGTTTTTT; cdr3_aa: CSARGPPRVSGKFGELFF
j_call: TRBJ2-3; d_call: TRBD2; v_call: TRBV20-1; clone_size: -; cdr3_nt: TGCACAGGCGGGAGGGCCCTCGGGTTGACAGATACGCAGTATTTT; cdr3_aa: CTGGRALGLTDTQYF
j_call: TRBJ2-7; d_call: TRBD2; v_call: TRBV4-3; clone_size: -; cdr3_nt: TGCGCCAGCAGCCAAGCTGCACGGGGAGGGGACCACGAGCAGTACTTC; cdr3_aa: CASSQAARGGDHEQYF
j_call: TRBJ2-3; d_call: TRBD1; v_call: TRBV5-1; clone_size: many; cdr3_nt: TGCGCCAGCAGCTGGAGACAGGGGGATACGCAGTATTTT; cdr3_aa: CASSWRQGDTQYF
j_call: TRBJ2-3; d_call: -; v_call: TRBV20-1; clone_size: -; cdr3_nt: TGCAGTGCTAGAGATTTACAGAAGAGCACAGATACGCAGTATTTT; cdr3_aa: CSARDLQKSTDTQYF
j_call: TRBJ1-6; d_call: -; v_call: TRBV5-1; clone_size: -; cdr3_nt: TGCGCCAGCAGCCACGGACCGGCCGATTCACCCCTCCACTTT; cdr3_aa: CASSHGPADSPLHF
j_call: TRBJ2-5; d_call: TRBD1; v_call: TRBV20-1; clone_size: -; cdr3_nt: TGCAGTGCTACTGGACAGGGAAAGTTTGAGACCCAGTACTTC; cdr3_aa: CSATGQGKFETQYF
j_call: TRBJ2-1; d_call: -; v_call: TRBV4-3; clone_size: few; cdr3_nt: TGCGCCAGCAGCCAAGATCGGGCAGGGTTGAATAATGAGCAGTTCTTC; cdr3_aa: CASSQDRAGLNNEQFF
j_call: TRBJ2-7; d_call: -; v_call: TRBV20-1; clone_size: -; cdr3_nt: TGCAGTGCTAGAGAAGACGGGACTCTCTACGCGCAGTACTTC; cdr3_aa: CSAREDGTLYAQYF
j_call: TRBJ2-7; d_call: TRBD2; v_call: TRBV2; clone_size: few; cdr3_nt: TGTGCCAGCAGTAATGGACTAGCGGGCTACGAGCAGTACTTC; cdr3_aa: CASSNGLAGYEQYF
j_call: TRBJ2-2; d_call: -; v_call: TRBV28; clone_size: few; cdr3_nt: TGTGCCAGCAGTTTCCCCGGGCCAATCACGAACACCGGGGAGCTGTTTTTT; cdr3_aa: CASSFPGPITNTGELFF
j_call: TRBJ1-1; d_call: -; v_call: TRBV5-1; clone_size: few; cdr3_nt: TGCGCCAGCAGAAATTTGGGCAGGCTGGAAACTGAAGCTTTCTTT; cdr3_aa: CASRNLGRLETEAFF
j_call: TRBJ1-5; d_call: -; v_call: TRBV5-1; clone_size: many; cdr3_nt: TGCGCCAGCAGCGAGATGAGCAATCAGCCCCAGCATTTT; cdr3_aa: CASSEMSNQPQHF
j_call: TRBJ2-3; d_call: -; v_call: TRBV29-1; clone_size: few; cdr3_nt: TGCAGCGGTTCCGGGCCCCCCGGAGCAGATACGCAGTATTTT; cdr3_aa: CSGSGPPGADTQYF